This T cell receptor (beta chain) was recovered during a study of T cell responses to AZD1222 COVID-19 vaccine. Study observations and caveats: Unmutated regions of variants are reportedly targeted by nearly half of spike-specific TCRs.

This clone was counted between two and nine times. As yet, its antigen is unknown. The CDR3 has 16 amino acids. The V end was cut by 6 bases, the J end by 0 bases, with 17 bases between. In germline, CDR1 is KGHSH, CDR2 LQKENI. Sequenced by immunoSEQ multiplex PCR; TCRdb stores in-frame clones only, minus some. This table holds roughly 100,000 clones, around 82% found once. Sequencing used peripheral blood, obtained on day 0 of AZD1222 vaccination. This sequence originates from an adult in good health. The chain couples TRBV18 to TRBJ1-2; no definite D call. CDR3 DNA: TGTGCCAGCTCGGTCACCACCGTCAACCCTAACTATGGCTACACCTTC. Amino acid sequence: CASSVTTVNPNYGYTF.